Listed here are 17 T cell receptor beta chains from one sample, sequenced in a study of shared clonotypes between healthy human individuals. The method was immunoSEQ multiplex PCR; TCRdb's version includes in-frame clones alone and lacks a portion of them. The table shows more than 1.2 million clones, with roughly 98.5% occurring only once. The sample taken for sequencing was naive CD4+ T cells sorted from blood. Subset specified: CD45RA+ positively selected. These receptors all come from a man aged 30 to 39 in good health.

This chain joins TRBV15 and TRBJ2-3, with TRBD2 identical over 10 bases. CDR3 length: 16 residues. V dropped 2 bases and J dropped 4; count of bases not matched to a gene: 6. Germline loops: CDR1 LNHNV, CDR2 YYDKDF (reference sequence). CDR3 in DNA: TGTGCCACCAGCAGATATCTAGCGGGAGACGCAGATACGCAGTATTTT. Its protein product is CATSRYLAGDADTQYF.

The V gene is TRBV5-1, the J gene TRBJ1-2; possible D gene TRBD1, 5 bases. CDR3 size: 13 residues. Trimming stripped 6 bases from V and 4 bases from J, with 13 bases between. The V gene's germline CDR1 is SGHRS and CDR2 YFSETQ. The CDR3 region is CASKGGVGYGYTF. CDR3 nucleotides: TGCGCCAGCAAAGGAGGGGTCGGCTATGGCTACACCTTC.

This chain connects TRBV4-1 to TRBJ1-1, with TRBD1 as a possible D gene (6 bases). V was trimmed by 0 bases and J by 10 bases, leaving 12 bases between them. The CDR3 spans 13 residues. Germline V gives CDR1 MGHRA, CDR2 YSYEKL. This chain's CDR3 is CASSQDLQGVAFF. The CDR3 nucleotides read TGCGCCAGCAGCCAAGATCTACAGGGAGTAGCTTTCTTT.

This chain links TRBV28 with TRBJ2-7, with D possibly TRBD1 on 6 matching bases. This CDR3 spans 13 amino acids. CDR1 and CDR2 (germline): MDHEN, SYDVKM. The V end lost 7 bases, the J end lost 6 bases, and 16 bases lay between the germline ends. CDR3 DNA: TGTGCCAGCACCGGGACAAACGGGCTCGAGCAGTACTTC. It codes for CASTGTNGLEQYF.

The chain is built from TRBV30 and TRBJ1-1; tentative D call: TRBD1 (6 bases). The germline V and J ends were trimmed by 5 bases and 11 bases, with 24 bases remaining between them. The CDR3 is 14 residues long. CDR1 and CDR2 (germline): GTSNPN, SVGIG (reference sequence). CDR3 sequence reads: CAWLRRGGSRGAFF. The DNA of the CDR3 is TGTGCCTGGCTACGGCGGGGGGGCTCCCGCGGGGCTTTCTTT.

In regard to this clone: The germline gene is not matched at one end of the junction; a read error may be the cause. The chain joins TRBV5-4 to TRBJ2-1, with 7 positions matching TRBD1. CDR1 and CDR2 from the germline V gene are SGHNT and YYREEE (reference sequence). The CDR3 covers 15 residues. The CDR3 bases are TGTGCCAGCAGTTTGGATAGGGGGCACCACAATGAGCAGTTCTTC. It encodes CASSLDRGHHNEQFF.

The CDR3 is CASSSVAQGYNEQFF. CDR3 DNA sequence: TGTGCCAGCAGCTCAGTTGCCCAAGGGTACAATGAGCAGTTCTTC. The gene calls are TRBV9 and TRBJ2-1; no firm D call. CDR1 SGDLS and CDR2 YYNGEE come from the germline V gene. With 4 bases removed from V and 4 bases from J, the gap between germline ends came to 15 bases. This CDR3 is 15 amino acids long.

The V and J genes are TRBV25-1 and TRBJ2-3; D is unresolved. The CDR3 is made up of 15 amino acids. V was trimmed by 4 bases and J by 0 bases, leaving 11 bases between them. Per the germline V gene, CDR1 is MGHDK and CDR2 is SYGVNS. CDR3 region: CASSAPKRSTDTQYF. In DNA, the CDR3 is TGTGCCAGCAGTGCTCCCAAACGGAGCACAGATACGCAGTATTTT.

CDR3: CASSDRVERNQPQHF. In DNA, the CDR3 is TGTGCCAGTAGTGACAGGGTAGAGCGGAATCAGCCCCAGCATTTT. J is TRBJ1-5 and V is TRBV19; 7 bases are shared with TRBD1. Germline lookup yields CDR1 LNHDA and CDR2 SQIVND (reference sequence). The CDR3 runs to 15 residues. The junction had 8 bases not matched to a gene; V was cut back by 5 bases and J by 4 bases.

The gene calls are TRBV5-4 and TRBJ1-2; D gene unclear. V was pared by 0 bases and J by 2 bases, with 8 bases between. The CDR3 totals 14 residues. The germline CDR1 and CDR2 sequences are SGHNT and YYREEE (reference sequence). For the CDR3, the DNA is TGTGCCAGCAGCTTGGTGGCCAGAAACTATGGCTACACCTTC. As protein: CASSLVARNYGYTF.

V is TRBV7-9 and J is TRBJ2-7, with 8 positions matching TRBD1. Unmatched junction bases numbered 6, after V lost 1 base and J lost 1 base. CDR1 and CDR2 from the germline V gene are SEHNR and FQNEAQ (reference sequence). This CDR3 is built from 16 residues. Written as DNA, the CDR3 is TGTGCCAGCAGCTTAGACAGGGGGACCGGGTCCTACGAGCAGTACTTC. Residues: CASSLDRGTGSYEQYF.

This clone appeared a single time. Other DNA sequences in this sample translate to the same CDR3. The chain uses TRBV9 and TRBJ2-1; 7 nucleotides line up with TRBD2. From germline, CDR1 is SGDLS and CDR2 YYNGEE. This CDR3 spans 15 amino acids. With V trimmed by 0 bases and J by 4 bases, 4 bases remained unmatched. The CDR3 region is CASSVVPSGYNEQFF. In DNA form, the CDR3 reads TGTGCCAGCAGCGTAGTCCCTAGCGGATACAATGAGCAGTTCTTC. Based on the CDR3 plus reference TRBV9 and TRBJ2-1, the full variable domain is DSGVTQTPKHLITATGQRVTLRCSPRSGDLSVYWYQQSLDQGLQFLIQYYNGEERAKGNILERFSAQQFPDLHSELNLSSLELGDSALYFCASSVVPSGYNEQFFGPGTRLTVL.

A remark on this clone: The sample carries other DNA sequences with the same CDR3. This chain connects TRBV6-5 to TRBJ2-2, with TRBD1 identical over 8 bases. V lost 6 bases and J lost 1; bases outside the gene matches: 1. CDR1 is MNHEY and CDR2 is SVGAGI in the germline V gene. The CDR3 spans 14 residues. The CDR3 DNA is TGTGCCAGCAGAGGGACAGGGAACACCGGGGAGCTGTTTTTT. Protein: CASRGTGNTGELFF.

The CDR3 region is CASSGLAGVKNNEQFF. Written as DNA, the CDR3 is TGTGCCAGCTCGGGTCTAGCGGGAGTGAAAAACAATGAGCAGTTCTTC. The rearrangement links TRBV18 to TRBJ2-1; 10 bases agree with TRBD2. CDR1 and CDR2 (germline): KGHSH, LQKENI. The CDR3 runs to 16 residues. With V trimmed by 6 bases and J by 5 bases, 10 bases remained unmatched.

The rearrangement uses TRBV6-1 and TRBJ1-1; no definite D call. The CDR3 loop spans 15 amino acids. The V end was cut by 1 base, the J end by 0 bases, with 9 bases between. Germline V lookup: CDR1 MNHNS, CDR2 SASEGT. Written as DNA, the CDR3 is TGTGCCAGCAGTGAAGGCCTTTTCATGAACACTGAAGCTTTCTTT. This sequence encodes CASSEGLFMNTEAFF.

The CDR3 loop reads CASSSASGRTDTQYF. The CDR3 nucleotides read TGTGCCAGCAGCTCTGCTAGCGGGAGGACAGATACGCAGTATTTT. The chain employs TRBV7-6 and TRBJ2-3; 11 bases fit TRBD2. The CDR3 is 15 residues long. V shed 4 bases and J 3 bases; nucleotides not matched to a gene: 3. The germline CDR1 and CDR2 sequences are SGHVS and FNYEAQ.

On this clone: Other DNA sequences from this sample encode an identical CDR3 as well. V and J are TRBV27 and TRBJ2-3; 10 nucleotides align to TRBD1. The germline V gene has CDR1 MNHEY and CDR2 SMNVEV (reference sequence). This CDR3 is 15 amino acids long. Unmatched junction bases numbered 2, after V lost 2 bases and J lost 3 bases. The CDR3 loop is CASSLRTGGTDTQYF. The CDR3 DNA follows: TGTGCCAGCAGTTTAAGGACAGGGGGTACAGATACGCAGTATTTT.